The T cell receptor (beta chain) under discussion was sequenced for a study of T cells expressing NK-cell markers. TCRdb re-called the 5' RACE reads and gives one entry per CDR3 protein, without DNA. Recorded for this sample: 150,000 to 160,000 distinct CDR3 sequences. CDR3 length: 14 amino acids. In germline, CDR1 is SGHVS, CDR2 FNYEAQ. The gene calls are TRBV7-6 and TRBJ1-1; the TRBD1 assignment by TCRdb is unverifiable without DNA. The sequenced material came from blood T cells: a sorted CD56 or NKG2C T cell subset, CD4+ or CD8+ T cells, or bulk PBMC T cells (not recorded which). The sequence came from a woman in her 50s in good health. The CDR3 here is CASSFLTGNTEAFF.